The text below deals with one TCR beta chain. Germline values: CDR1 LGHNA, CDR2 YSLEER. Between the trimmed V and J ends, which lost 2 bases and 0 bases, there was a span of 7 bases. The CDR3 consists of 14 residues. This record comes from a study of early T cells in non-severe SARS-CoV-2 infection. Whole-study context: Alpha and beta chains were unpaired, from unsorted whole-blood bulk RNA.

Using its own MiXCR run on the 5' RACE reads, TCRdb lists one record per CDR3 protein. The data show 69,000 or so distinct CDR3 sequences, approximately 4.5% seen once. This chain joins TRBV4-3 and TRBJ1-1, with D perhaps matching TRBD1 (5 bases). This TCR came from an adult who was a healthcare worker with PCR-confirmed SARS-CoV-2 infection or an uninfected control (not recorded which). The donor label of this sample is uncertain. Sequenced here: whole blood, sampled at baseline. The CDR3, as DNA: TGCGCCAGCAGCCAACAGACAGTGAACACTGAAGCTTTCTTT. The encoded protein is CASSQQTVNTEAFF.